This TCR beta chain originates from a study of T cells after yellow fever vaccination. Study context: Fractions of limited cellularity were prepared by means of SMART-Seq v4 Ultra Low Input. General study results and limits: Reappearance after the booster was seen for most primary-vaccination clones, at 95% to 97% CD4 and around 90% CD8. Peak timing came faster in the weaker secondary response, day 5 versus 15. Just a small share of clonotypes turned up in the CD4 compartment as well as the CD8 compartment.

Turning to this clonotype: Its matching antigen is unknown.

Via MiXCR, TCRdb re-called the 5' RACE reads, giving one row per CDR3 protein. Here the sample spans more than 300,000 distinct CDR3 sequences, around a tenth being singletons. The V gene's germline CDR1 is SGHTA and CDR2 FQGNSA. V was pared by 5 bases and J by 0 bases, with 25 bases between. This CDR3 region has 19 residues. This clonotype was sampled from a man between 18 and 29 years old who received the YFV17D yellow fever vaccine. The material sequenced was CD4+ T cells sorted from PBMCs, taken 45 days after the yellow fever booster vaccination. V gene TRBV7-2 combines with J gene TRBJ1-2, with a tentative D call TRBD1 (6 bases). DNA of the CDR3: TGTGCCAGCAGCAGACGACAGGTCCCGGGGGCACGCTCTAACTATGGCTACACCTTC. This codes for CASSRRQVPGARSNYGYTF.